This T cell receptor beta chain was sequenced in a study of blood T cell repertoires in COVID-19. As for the study in general: T cells, B-cell-depleted T cells, or PBMCs provided the cDNA or gDNA that served as material.

Source study methods: Estimated nucleated cell counts came from reference gene primer amplification. Profiled with immunoSEQ multiplex PCR; TCRdb holds only in-frame clones, not every one. V, J and clone size reflect that table, while D and trimming were determined from the DNA. The top ten clones hold less than 3.5% of a sample with 250,000 to 400,000 clones, roughly 90% of them seen once. This clone was picked up one time. Followed longitudinally, the Seattle patients had been enrolled during active infection. The receptor was derived from a woman aged 30 to 39 with COVID-19, enrolled during active disease. Material for sequencing was peripheral blood.

In DNA form, the CDR3 reads TGTGCCAGCAGCGCGGCTGGGGGGTTGGAGACCCAGTACTTC. Protein: CASSAAGGLETQYF. This rearrangement joins TRBV5-4 to TRBJ2-5, with D possibly matching TRBD2 (6 bases). The germline gives CDR1 SGHNT, CDR2 YYREEE (reference sequence). The CDR3 is made up of 14 amino acids. Trimming took 4 bases from V and 5 from J, leaving 15 bases between them.